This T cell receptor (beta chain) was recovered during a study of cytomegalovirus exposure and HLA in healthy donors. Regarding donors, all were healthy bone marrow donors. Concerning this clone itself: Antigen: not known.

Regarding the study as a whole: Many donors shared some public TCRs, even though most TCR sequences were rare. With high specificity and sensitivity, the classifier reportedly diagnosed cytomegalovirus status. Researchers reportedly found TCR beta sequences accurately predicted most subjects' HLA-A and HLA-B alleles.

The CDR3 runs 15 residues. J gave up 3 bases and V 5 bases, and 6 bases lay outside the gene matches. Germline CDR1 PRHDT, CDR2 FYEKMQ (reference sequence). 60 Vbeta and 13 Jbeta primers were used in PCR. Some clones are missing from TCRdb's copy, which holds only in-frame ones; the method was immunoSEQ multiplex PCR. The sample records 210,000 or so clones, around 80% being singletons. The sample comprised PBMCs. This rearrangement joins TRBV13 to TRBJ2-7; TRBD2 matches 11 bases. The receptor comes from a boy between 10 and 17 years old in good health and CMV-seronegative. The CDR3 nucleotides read TGTGCCAGCAGCCAACGGACTAGCGGGCTCTACGAGCAGTACTTC. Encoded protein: CASSQRTSGLYEQYF. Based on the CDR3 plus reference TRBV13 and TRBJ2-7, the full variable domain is AAGVIQSPRHLIKEKRETATLKCYPIPRHDTVYWYQQGPGQDPQFLISFYEKMQSDKGSIPDRFSAQQFSDYHSELNMSSLELGDSALYFCASSQRTSGLYEQYFGPGTRLTVT.